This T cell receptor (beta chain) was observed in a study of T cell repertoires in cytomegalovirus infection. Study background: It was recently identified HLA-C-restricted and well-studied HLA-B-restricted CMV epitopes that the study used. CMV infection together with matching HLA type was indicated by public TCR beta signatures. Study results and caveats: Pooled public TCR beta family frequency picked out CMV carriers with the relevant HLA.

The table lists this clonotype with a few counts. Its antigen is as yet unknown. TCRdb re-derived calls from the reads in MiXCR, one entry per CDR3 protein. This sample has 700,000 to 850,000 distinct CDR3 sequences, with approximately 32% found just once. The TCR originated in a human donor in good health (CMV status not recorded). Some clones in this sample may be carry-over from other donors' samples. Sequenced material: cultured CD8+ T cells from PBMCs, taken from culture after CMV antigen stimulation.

The CDR3 spells CASSYSSGGGGTEAFF. CDR3 nucleotide sequence: TGTGCCAGCAGTTACTCGTCTGGAGGGGGCGGGACTGAAGCTTTCTTT. This rearrangement joins TRBV6-5 to TRBJ1-1; 7 positions agree with TRBD1. Germline trimming cut 0 bases from V and 5 bases from J; bases unmatched to any gene: 9. The germline gives CDR1 MNHEY, CDR2 SVGAGI. The CDR3 covers 16 residues.